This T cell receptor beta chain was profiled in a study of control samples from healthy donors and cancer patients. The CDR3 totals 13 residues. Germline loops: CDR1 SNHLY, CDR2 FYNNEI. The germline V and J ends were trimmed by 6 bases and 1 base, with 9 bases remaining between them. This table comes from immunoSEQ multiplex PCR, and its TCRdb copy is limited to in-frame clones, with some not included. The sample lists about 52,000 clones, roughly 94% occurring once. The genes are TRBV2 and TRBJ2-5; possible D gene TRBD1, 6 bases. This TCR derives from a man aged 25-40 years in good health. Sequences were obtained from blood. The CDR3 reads CASRGQIQETQYF. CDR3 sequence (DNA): TGTGCCAGCAGAGGACAGATCCAAGAGACCCAGTACTTC.